The TCR beta chain under discussion was sequenced for a study of a mutant IDH1 vaccine in newly diagnosed glioma. Study summary: Treatment recipients were approximately 62% male and about 40% female, and their mean age was about 40 years. Most patients had radiochemotherapy with temozolomide before enrollment; others had one alone.

Time point: baseline, week 1 (first vaccination visit). The treatment: pre-vaccination baseline after standard-of-care therapy. Donors' newly diagnosed IDH1-mutant WHO grade 3 or 4 astrocytomas lacked nuclear ATRX. Profiled with immunoSEQ multiplex PCR; TCRdb holds only in-frame clones, not every one. The data hold about 54,000 clones, with approximately 81% observed a single time. The sequence came from a man between 18 and 29 years old with glioma. Sequenced material: PBMCs, taken from a glioma patient treated with radiotherapy, temozolomide or both.

The CDR3 sequence is CASSPPPTGNTEAFF. The CDR3 nucleotides read TGCGCCAGCAGCCCTCCCCCTACAGGAAACACTGAAGCTTTCTTT. This chain uses TRBV4-1 with TRBJ1-1; D is possibly TRBD1 (5 bases). This CDR3 has 15 residues. Looked up from germline, CDR1 is MGHRA and CDR2 is YSYEKL. V was clipped by 4 bases and J by 2 bases, with 14 bases between them.